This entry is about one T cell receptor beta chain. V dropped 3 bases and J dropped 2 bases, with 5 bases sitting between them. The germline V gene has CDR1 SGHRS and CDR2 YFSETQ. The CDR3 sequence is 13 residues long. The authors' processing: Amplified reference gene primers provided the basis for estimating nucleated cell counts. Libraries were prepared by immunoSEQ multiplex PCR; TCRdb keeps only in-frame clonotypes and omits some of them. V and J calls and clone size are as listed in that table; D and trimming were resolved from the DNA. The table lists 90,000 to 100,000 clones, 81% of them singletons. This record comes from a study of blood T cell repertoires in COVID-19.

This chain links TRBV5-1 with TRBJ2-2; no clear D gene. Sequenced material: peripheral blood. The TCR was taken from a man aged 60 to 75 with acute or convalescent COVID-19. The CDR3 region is CASSSYNTGELFF. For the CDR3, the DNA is TGCGCCAGCAGCTCCTACAACACCGGGGAGCTGTTTTTT.